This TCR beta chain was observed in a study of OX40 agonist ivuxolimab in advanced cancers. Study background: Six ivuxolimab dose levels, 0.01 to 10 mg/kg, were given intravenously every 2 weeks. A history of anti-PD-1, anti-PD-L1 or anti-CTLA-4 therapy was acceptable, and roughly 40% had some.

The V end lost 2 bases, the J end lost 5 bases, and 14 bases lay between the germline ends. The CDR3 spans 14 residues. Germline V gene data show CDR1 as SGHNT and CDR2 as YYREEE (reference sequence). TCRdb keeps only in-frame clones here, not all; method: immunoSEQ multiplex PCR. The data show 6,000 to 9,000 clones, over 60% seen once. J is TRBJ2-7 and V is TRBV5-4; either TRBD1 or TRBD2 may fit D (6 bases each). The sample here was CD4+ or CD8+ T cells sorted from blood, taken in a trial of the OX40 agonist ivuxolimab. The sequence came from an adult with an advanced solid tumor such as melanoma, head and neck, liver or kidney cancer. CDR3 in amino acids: CASSFFGGSDEQYF. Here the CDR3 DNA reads TGTGCCAGCAGCTTTTTCGGGGGCAGCGACGAGCAGTACTTC.